A single sample gave rise to the 12 T cell receptor beta chains below, sequenced in a study of OX40 agonist ivuxolimab in advanced cancers. Generated by immunoSEQ multiplex PCR, the TCRdb table keeps only in-frame clones and is missing some. The sample consists of 150,000 to 180,000 clones, 90% to 95% of them appearing once. This material consisted of CD4+ or CD8+ T cells sorted from blood, taken in a trial of the OX40 agonist ivuxolimab. Receptor source: an adult with an advanced solid tumor such as melanoma, head and neck, liver or kidney cancer.

The chain is built from TRBV28 and TRBJ2-1; 7 bases fit TRBD1. Germline CDR1 and CDR2: MDHEN and SYDVKM. Trimming removed 4 bases from V and 2 bases from J; junction bases left unmatched: 5. The CDR3 contains 15 residues. The CDR3 sequence: CASSSSGTAYNEQFF. CDR3 bases: TGTGCCAGCAGTTCTTCCGGGACAGCCTACAATGAGCAGTTCTTC.

The chain combines TRBV11-2 with TRBJ2-7; either TRBD1 or TRBD2 may supply D (5 bases each). Germline V gene lookup returns CDR1 SGHAT and CDR2 FQNNGV. The CDR3 is made up of 14 amino acids. Deletions cut 5 bases from V and 1 base from J, with 12 bases between. The CDR3 DNA follows: TGTGCCAGCAGCCCCGGGACCTGGTCCTACGAGCAGTACTTC. It translates to CASSPGTWSYEQYF.

This CDR3 is CATELAGDTYEQYF. Written as DNA, the CDR3 is TGTGCCACCGAACTAGCGGGAGACACCTACGAGCAGTACTTC. The rearrangement uses TRBV28 and TRBJ2-7; 11 positions match TRBD2. This CDR3 has 14 residues. V gave up 10 bases and J gave up 2 bases; unmatched junction bases: 7. The germline V gene encodes CDR1 MDHEN and CDR2 SYDVKM. Supplemented by reference TRBV28 and TRBJ2-7, the full variable domain reads DVKVTQSSRYLVKRTGEKVFLECVQDMDHENMFWYRQDPGLGLRLIYFSYDVKMKEKGDIPEGYSVSREKKERFSLILESASTNQTSMYLCATELAGDTYEQYFGPGTRLTVT.

This chain links TRBV10-3 with TRBJ2-7, with unresolved D. V was clipped by 5 bases and J by 6 bases, with 17 bases between them. CDR1 is ENHRY and CDR2 is SYGVKD in the germline V gene. The CDR3 loop spans 14 amino acids. Here the CDR3 DNA reads TGTGCCATCAGTCGTATAGGATTTGGCCTCGAGCAGTACTTC. Its protein product is CAISRIGFGLEQYF.

The genes are TRBV6-5 and TRBJ1-2, with D perhaps TRBD1 (6 bases). Germline values: CDR1 MNHEY, CDR2 SVGAGI. The CDR3 is made up of 15 amino acids. The V gene lost 4 bases and the J gene lost 4 bases, with 16 bases spanning the gap. The CDR3 here is CASSFQTGLAYGYTF. Here the CDR3 DNA reads TGTGCCAGCAGTTTCCAAACAGGGCTCGCCTATGGCTACACCTTC.

The V and J genes are TRBV19 and TRBJ2-1; D is undetermined. CDR3 length: 13 amino acids. V was trimmed by 5 bases and J by 3 bases, leaving 8 bases between them. The germline gives CDR1 LNHDA, CDR2 SQIVND (reference sequence). The CDR3 DNA reads TGTGCCAGTAGTCTACACAGCTACAATGAGCAGTTCTTC. Its translation: CASSLHSYNEQFF.

V usage is TRBV28 and J usage is TRBJ1-1; weak D call: TRBD1 (6 bases). Germline V gene data show CDR1 as MDHEN and CDR2 as SYDVKM. This CDR3 has 14 amino acids. V was shortened by 7 bases and J by 5 bases, with 17 bases between the two germline ends. CDR3 DNA sequence: TGTGCCAGCAACTTGGGGGGCTCGGGGACTGAAGCTTTCTTT. This gives the protein CASNLGGSGTEAFF.

CDR3 nucleotide sequence: TGTGCCAGCAGCTTGGCCGTGTCAGGTCGGGAGGATACGCAGTATTTT. Protein: CASSLAVSGREDTQYF. The V gene is TRBV5-6, the J gene TRBJ2-3, with D tentatively TRBD2 (6 bases). The CDR3 covers 16 residues. The V gene's germline CDR1 is SGHDT and CDR2 YYEEEE. Trimming took off 0 bases at V and 6 bases at J, with 17 bases between the two ends.

As DNA, the CDR3 is TGTGCCAGCTCGCCGGGACTAGCGGGAGTTGGGGGCGAGACCCAGTACTTC. Protein: CASSPGLAGVGGETQYF. This rearrangement joins TRBV18 to TRBJ2-5; the match to TRBD2 covers 14 bases. From germline, CDR1 is KGHSH and CDR2 LQKENI. The V and J ends lost 6 bases and 5 bases, in that order; junction bases with no gene match: 11. The CDR3 runs to 17 residues. Using reference TRBV18 and TRBJ2-5 for the parts outside the CDR3, the full variable domain is NAGVMQNPRHLVRRRGQEARLRCSPMKGHSHVYWYRQLPEEGLKFMVYLQKENIIDESGMPKERFSAEFPKEGPSILRIQQVVRGDSAAYFCASSPGLAGVGGETQYFGPGTRLLVL.

The genes are TRBV27 and TRBJ1-1, with a possible D match to TRBD1 (6 bases). Deletions cut 10 bases from V and 11 bases from J, with 29 bases between. The germline V gene has CDR1 MNHEY and CDR2 SMNVEV (reference sequence). This CDR3 spans 15 amino acids. This chain's CDR3 is CANPGGPGTHLGAFF. The DNA for the CDR3 is TGTGCCAACCCGGGGGGCCCCGGGACCCACCTTGGGGCTTTCTTT.

The V call is TRBV20-1, the J call TRBJ2-5; D gene ambiguous. Trimming cost V 0 bases and J 7 bases, with 6 bases left between them. Per germline, CDR1 DFQATT and CDR2 SNEGSKA (reference sequence). The CDR3 length is 11 residues. The CDR3 DNA follows: TGCAGTGCTAGAGAGTCGGGGACCCAGTACTTC. As protein: CSARESGTQYF.

V gene TRBV25-1 combines with J gene TRBJ2-7; D is undetermined. The V end was cut by 3 bases, the J end by 4 bases, with 4 bases between. This CDR3 region has 11 residues. CDR1 and CDR2 from the germline V gene are MGHDK and SYGVNS. The CDR3 spells CASSEYYEQYF. The CDR3 region has the DNA TGTGCCAGCAGTGAGTATTACGAGCAGTACTTC.